The clone carrying this T cell receptor beta chain was found once. This CDR3 comprises 16 residues. Germline CDR1 reads SGHRS; CDR2 reads YFSETQ. J lost 1 base, V lost 6 bases, and 7 bases had no gene match. Primers: 60 Vbeta forward and 13 Jbeta reverse. This table comes from immunoSEQ multiplex PCR, and its TCRdb copy is limited to in-frame clones, with some not included. The sample includes about 100,000 clones, more than 75% seen only once; the top ten take 5% to 6%. The data derive from a study of cytomegalovirus exposure and HLA in healthy donors. The chain links TRBV5-1 to TRBJ2-2; the match to TRBD1 covers 9 bases. Sequenced material: PBMCs. The sequence was collected from a woman aged 18 to 35 in good health and CMV-seropositive. The CDR3 here is CASTWTGAVNTGELFF. DNA of the CDR3: TGCGCCAGCACATGGACAGGGGCCGTGAACACCGGGGAGCTGTTTTTT.